A single sample gave rise to the 9 T cell receptor beta chains below, sequenced in a study of early T cells in non-severe SARS-CoV-2 infection. TCRdb fed the 5' RACE reads into MiXCR, producing one record per CDR3 protein. The sample contains about 56,000 distinct CDR3 sequences, less than 15% of which appear only once. The sample here was whole blood, taken at baseline. All receptors derive from an adult who was a healthcare worker with PCR-confirmed SARS-CoV-2 infection or an uninfected control (not recorded which).

The chain recombines TRBV5-1 with TRBJ2-7; 8 bases are a match to TRBD1. In germline, CDR1 is SGHRS, CDR2 YFSETQ. The CDR3 extends over 13 amino acids. V lost 4 bases to trimming and J lost 3 bases; unmatched junction nucleotides: 3. This CDR3 reads CASSEGTGYEQYF. The CDR3 bases are TGCGCCAGCAGCGAAGGGACAGGCTACGAGCAGTACTTC.

The chain carries TRBV7-8 and TRBJ2-7, with D tentatively TRBD1 or TRBD2 (5 bases each). This CDR3 has 13 residues. Looked up from germline, CDR1 is SGHVS and CDR2 is FQNEAQ. V lost 5 bases, J lost 4 bases, and 12 bases lay in between. This CDR3 is CASSGRDGYEQYF. The DNA for the CDR3 is TGTGCCAGCAGCGGCCGGGACGGTTACGAGCAGTACTTC.

This clonotype was detected a few times. The rearrangement joins TRBV20-1 to TRBJ2-1; D is ambiguous. CDR1 is DFQATT, CDR2 SNEGSKA, per germline (reference sequence). The germline V and J ends were trimmed by 3 bases and 0 bases, with 18 bases remaining between them. The CDR3 is 17 amino acids. The DNA of the CDR3 is TGCAGTGCTAGCAGTATCGACACGTCGAGCTCCTACAATGAGCAGTTCTTC. Translated: CSASSIDTSSSYNEQFF.

The gene calls are TRBV5-1 and TRBJ2-1; TRBD2 matches at 7 bases. Germline V CDR1 and CDR2: SGHRS, YFSETQ. V shed 1 base and J 9 bases; nucleotides not matched to a gene: 4. The CDR3 totals 13 residues. The CDR3 DNA follows: TGCGCCAGCAGCTTGAAAGCGGGGATTGAGCAGTTCTTC. Residues: CASSLKAGIEQFF.

This clonotype was recorded many times. The V call is TRBV27, the J call TRBJ1-1; D remains unclear. The CDR3 is 11 residues long. V was pared by 7 bases and J by 8 bases, with 11 bases between. Looked up from germline, CDR1 is MNHEY and CDR2 is SMNVEV (reference sequence). CDR3 loop: CASTWGGEAFF. CDR3 in DNA: TGTGCCAGCACCTGGGGTGGGGAAGCTTTCTTT.

This chain links TRBV6-6 with TRBJ1-6, with no clear D. Germline V lookup: CDR1 MNHNY, CDR2 SVGAGI (reference sequence). V lost 2 bases to trimming and J lost 7 bases, with 12 bases between them. There are 15 residues in the CDR3. The CDR3: CASSYPGAGNSPLHF. In DNA form, the CDR3 reads TGTGCCAGCAGTTACCCCGGAGCGGGAAATTCACCCCTCCACTTT.

The CDR3 here is CASRPQGLNNSPLHF. The DNA of the CDR3 is TGTGCCAGCAGGCCACAGGGTTTGAATAATTCACCCCTCCACTTT. V is TRBV2 and J is TRBJ1-6, with a tentative D call TRBD1 (6 bases). The germline V gene encodes CDR1 SNHLY and CDR2 FYNNEI. This CDR3 region has 15 residues. V lost 6 bases and J lost 5, with 14 bases in between.

The chain uses TRBV7-3 and TRBJ1-1, with D uncertain. This CDR3 comprises 13 residues. V was trimmed by 4 bases and J by 1 base, leaving 7 bases between them. Germline V gene lookup returns CDR1 SGHTA and CDR2 FQGTGA. This CDR3 is CASSSERNTEAFF. In DNA form, the CDR3 reads TGTGCCAGCAGCTCCGAACGGAACACTGAAGCTTTCTTT. The full variable domain, its missing parts supplied by reference TRBV7-3 and TRBJ1-1, is GAGVSQTPSNKVTEKGKYVELRCDPISGHTALYWYRQSLGQGPEFLIYFQGTGAADDSGLPNDRFFAVRPEGSVSTLKIQRTERGDSAVYLCASSSERNTEAFFGQGTRLTVV.

This chain uses TRBV10-2 with TRBJ2-7; perhaps D is TRBD1 or TRBD2 (5 bases each). Trimming left V 10 bases short and J 0 bases short, with 13 bases between. The CDR3 extends over 13 amino acids. Germline V CDR1 and CDR2: WSHSY, SAAADI. CDR3 amino acids: CATSGRDSYEQYF. The CDR3 DNA follows: TGCGCCACCTCGGGACGCGACTCCTACGAGCAGTACTTC.